Each of the 21 T cell receptor beta chains below was sequenced from the same sample in a study of blood T cell repertoires in COVID-19. Assay: immunoSEQ multiplex PCR; the TCRdb copy retains only in-frame clones and omits some. The repertoire includes over 200,000 clones, less than 90% of them detected once, and over 1.5% sits in the top ten. Sequences were obtained from peripheral blood. These receptors all stem from a man aged 35-49 years with active or convalescent COVID-19.

This clone was seen a single time. The chain links TRBV28 to TRBJ2-5, with 8 bases fitting TRBD1. Per the germline V gene, CDR1 is MDHEN and CDR2 is SYDVKM. Trimming took 7 bases from V and 4 from J; bases not matched to a gene: 8. This CDR3 comprises 14 residues. The CDR3 loop is CASNTLQGGETQYF. CDR3 coding DNA: TGTGCCAGCAATACGTTACAGGGGGGAGAGACCCAGTACTTC.

The chain uses TRBV5-4 and TRBJ2-5; 8 bases are shared with TRBD1. The CDR3 consists of 14 residues. The germline V gene encodes CDR1 SGHNT and CDR2 YYREEE (reference sequence). J was trimmed by 2 bases and V by 3 bases; bases with no gene match: 3. The CDR3 sequence is CASSYRTGQETQYF. The DNA for the CDR3 is TGTGCCAGCAGCTACAGGACAGGGCAAGAGACCCAGTACTTC.

The rearrangement links TRBV7-3 to TRBJ2-1, with a weak D call TRBD2 (6 bases). The germline CDR1 and CDR2 sequences are SGHTA and FQGTGA. V was clipped by 2 bases and J by 2 bases, with 13 bases between them. The CDR3 extends over 16 amino acids. CDR3 residues: CASSLLAGSTYNEQFF. The CDR3, as DNA: TGTGCCAGCAGCTTACTCGCGGGAAGCACCTACAATGAGCAGTTCTTC.

Concerning this clone itself: The sample carries other DNA sequences with the same CDR3. The chain joins TRBV5-1 to TRBJ1-1, with a tentative D call TRBD1 (5 bases). V lost 0 bases, J lost 0 bases, and 6 bases lay in between. The CDR3 is 14 residues long. Germline assignment: CDR1 SGHRS and CDR2 YFSETQ. CDR3 region: CASSLDRLNTEAFF. The DNA of the CDR3 is TGCGCCAGCAGCTTGGACAGGCTGAACACTGAAGCTTTCTTT.

This clone was counted only a few times. The rearrangement joins TRBV6-5 to TRBJ1-2; D gene unclear. This CDR3 contains 13 residues. V lost 0 bases, J lost 7 bases, and 9 bases lay in between. CDR1 and CDR2 from the germline V gene are MNHEY and SVGAGI. The CDR3 loop is CASSYSSTGGYTF. The CDR3 nucleotides read TGTGCCAGCAGTTACTCGAGCACCGGTGGCTACACCTTC.

This rearrangement joins TRBV29-1 to TRBJ1-2; unclear D gene. This CDR3 region has 12 residues. V lost 7 bases and J 4 bases, leaving 13 bases between the germline ends. Germline values: CDR1 SQVTM, CDR2 ANQGSEA. The DNA for the CDR3 is TGCAGCGCTGGCAACGGGATCTATGGCTACACCTTC. This encodes CSAGNGIYGYTF.

Only a few counts were recorded for this clone. The J gene is TRBJ1-1, the V gene TRBV2; D might be TRBD1 (6 bases). The CDR3 is made up of 14 amino acids. Germline CDR1 is SNHLY and CDR2 is FYNNEI. The ends were cut back, 8 bases at V and 1 base at J, with 14 bases in the middle. In DNA form, the CDR3 reads TGTGCCAGCTCGGGGGGCAGGTCGAACACTGAAGCTTTCTTT. This translates into CASSGGRSNTEAFF. The full variable domain, with the rest looked up from reference TRBV2 and TRBJ1-1, is EPEVTQTPSHQVTQMGQEVILRCVPISNHLYFYWYRQILGQKVEFLVSFYNNEISEKSEIFDDQFSVERPDGSNFTLKIRSTKLEDSAMYFCASSGGRSNTEAFFGQGTRLTVV.

This sequence joins TRBV7-9 and TRBJ1-1; the D is unclear. CDR1 and CDR2 (germline): SEHNR, FQNEAQ (reference sequence). This CDR3 comprises 12 residues. The ends were cut back, 7 bases at V and 7 bases at J, with 13 bases in the middle. This CDR3 reads CASTVGGIEAFF. Written as DNA, the CDR3 is TGTGCCAGCACAGTTGGAGGAATTGAAGCTTTCTTT. Filled out from reference TRBV7-9 and TRBJ1-1, the complete variable domain reads DTGVSQNPRHKITKRGQNVTFRCDPISEHNRLYWYRQTLGQGPEFLTYFQNEAQLEKSRLLSDRFSAERPKGSFSTLEIQRTEQGDSAMYLCASTVGGIEAFFGQGTRLTVV.

This clone was counted between two and nine times. The chain links TRBV21-1 to TRBJ2-2; TRBD1, as called in the table, went unchecked against the DNA. TRBV21-1 is classified as a pseudogene. CDR3 size: 14 residues. Written as DNA, the CDR3 is TGTGCCAGCAGCGTTCCAGGGGTCACCGGGGAGCTGTTTTTT. As protein: CASSVPGVTGELFF.

V is TRBV27 and J is TRBJ1-2; 9 positions match TRBD1. Germline V lookup: CDR1 MNHEY, CDR2 SMNVEV (reference sequence). The V and J ends lost 5 bases and 4 bases, in that order; junction bases with no gene match: 5. The CDR3 runs to 14 residues. This CDR3 is CASSTGQGPYGYTF. CDR3 DNA sequence: TGTGCCAGCAGTACGGGACAGGGCCCCTATGGCTACACCTTC.

The chain links TRBV6-5 to TRBJ1-6; no clear D gene. From germline, CDR1 is MNHEY and CDR2 SVGAGI. CDR3 size: 15 residues. The V gene lost 6 bases and the J gene lost 13 bases, with 22 bases spanning the gap. The CDR3 DNA sequence: TGTGCCAGCAGAGCTGCCGTTGTGTCATGGGCTCCCCTCCACTTT. Its translation is CASRAAVVSWAPLHF.

The gene calls are TRBV14 and TRBJ2-7; D is perhaps TRBD2 (5 bases). Germline V lookup: CDR1 SGHDN, CDR2 FVKESK. There are 13 residues in the CDR3. Trimming removed 4 bases at V and 4 bases at J, with 11 bases between. CDR3 residues: CASSRNRGYEQYF. The CDR3 nucleotides are TGTGCCAGCAGCCGGAACCGGGGATACGAGCAGTACTTC.

This clone showed up just once. The chain recombines TRBV27 with TRBJ1-4; D not resolved. This CDR3 has 14 amino acids. Trimming left V 6 bases short and J 5 bases short, with 13 bases between. From germline, CDR1 is MNHEY and CDR2 SMNVEV (reference sequence). The CDR3 DNA reads as TGTGCCAGCAGCCTACAGTACACGAATGAAAAACTGTTTTTT. It encodes CASSLQYTNEKLFF.

V usage is TRBV5-5 and J usage is TRBJ2-2; unclear D gene. CDR1 is SGHKS, CDR2 YYEKEE, per germline (reference sequence). CDR3 size: 13 residues. V gave up 4 bases and J gave up 3 bases, with 7 bases separating them. CDR3 bases: TGTGCCAGCAGCCCAGTGTACACCGGGGAGCTGTTTTTT. Its translation: CASSPVYTGELFF.

This clone has a single count. The chain uses TRBV18 and TRBJ2-5, with D possibly matching TRBD1 (5 bases). The germline V and J ends were trimmed by 3 bases and 2 bases, with 19 bases remaining between them. This CDR3 contains 17 residues. Germline assignment: CDR1 KGHSH and CDR2 LQKENI. The CDR3 region is CASSPSQGIMSQETQYF. In DNA, the CDR3 is TGTGCCAGCTCACCCAGCCAGGGAATTATGTCTCAAGAGACCCAGTACTTC.

The rearrangement joins TRBV28 to TRBJ2-1, with D tentatively TRBD2 (7 bases). V lost 0 bases to trimming and J lost 7 bases, with 16 bases between them. In germline, CDR1 is MDHEN, CDR2 SYDVKM. The CDR3 contains 16 residues. CDR3 sequence (DNA): TGTGCCAGCAGTTTATGGGCGGGGGCCCCAGGGAATGAGCAGTTCTTC. Its translation: CASSLWAGAPGNEQFF.

The chain has TRBV4-1 and TRBJ1-1, with D possibly matching TRBD1 (5 bases). This CDR3 comprises 13 residues. The germline gives CDR1 MGHRA, CDR2 YSYEKL. Trimming took off 6 bases at V and 5 bases at J, with 13 bases between the two ends. CDR3 protein: CASSPRVETEAFF. The DNA of the CDR3 is TGCGCCAGCAGTCCCAGGGTAGAGACTGAAGCTTTCTTT.

The chain links TRBV24-1 to TRBJ1-1; no firm D call. Germline loops: CDR1 KGHDR, CDR2 SFDVKD. The CDR3 is 13 amino acids. The V and J ends lost 5 bases and 4 bases respectively, with 10 bases between them. The CDR3: CATSVRGATEAFF. The CDR3 nucleotides read TGTGCCACCAGTGTAAGAGGCGCCACTGAAGCTTTCTTT.

The J gene is TRBJ2-7, the V gene TRBV5-4; possibly TRBD2 for D (6 bases). The CDR3 runs to 15 residues. The V gene lost 4 bases and the J gene lost 0 bases, with 14 bases spanning the gap. Germline V gene lookup returns CDR1 SGHNT and CDR2 YYREEE (reference sequence). CDR3 coding DNA: TGTGCCAGCAGCACTATGACTAGTGCCTCCTACGAGCAGTACTTC. Its translation is CASSTMTSASYEQYF.

The chain is built from TRBV9 and TRBJ1-5; D is unresolved. Germline V gene data show CDR1 as SGDLS and CDR2 as YYNGEE. The CDR3 is 14 residues long. V lost 0 bases, J lost 1 base, and 5 bases lay in between. The CDR3 coding sequence is TGTGCCAGCAGCGTAGGTAAAAGCAATCAGCCCCAGCATTTT. This codes for CASSVGKSNQPQHF.

The chain combines TRBV19 with TRBJ2-7; 9 nucleotides match TRBD2. CDR3 length: 14 residues. From germline, CDR1 is LNHDA and CDR2 SQIVND (reference sequence). Trimming took 6 bases from V and 3 from J; bases not matched to a gene: 6. CDR3 residues: CASSPSRGGYEQYF. CDR3 coding DNA: TGTGCCAGTAGCCCCTCGCGGGGGGGCTACGAGCAGTACTTC.